This TCR beta chain was captured by sequencing in a study of blood T cell repertoires in COVID-19. Study context: The cDNA or gDNA used as material had been derived from T cells, B-cell-depleted T cells, or PBMCs.

Trimming cost V 5 bases and J 6 bases; bases outside gene matches: 4. The germline V gene encodes CDR1 MNHEY and CDR2 SVGAGI. The CDR3 sequence is 15 residues long. Clones were read by immunoSEQ multiplex PCR, and TCRdb kept only the in-frame ones, dropping some. The table lists about 80,000 clones, about 82% of them singletons. Sequenced sample: peripheral blood. The receptor comes from a woman older than 75 with acute or convalescent COVID-19. The chain is built from TRBV6-5 and TRBJ2-1; 13 bases align to TRBD2. The CDR3 region is CASSLLAGGFNEQFF. CDR3 coding DNA: TGTGCCAGCAGTCTACTAGCGGGGGGGTTCAATGAGCAGTTCTTC.